A selection of T cell receptor beta chains follows, all from one sample in a study of type 1 regulatory T cells. Each CDR3 protein gets one entry after TCRdb re-called the reads with MiXCR. The data hold just under 65,000 distinct CDR3 sequences, with around 49% observed a single time. These receptors have no known antigen. Sequences were obtained from cultured non-Tr1 T cells, either the whole culture or a sorted T cell fraction (not recorded which). The receptors were sampled from a human donor in good health. CDR3s include the opening cysteine and the closing phenylalanine or tryptophan. The order of the fields is clone size, J gene, D gene, V gene, CDR3 protein, CDR3 DNA. A D gene is named only where the DNA matches it firmly. Clone size appears in some rows only: once, few, many, or a class for an expanded clone.

abundance: -
j_gene: TRBJ1-2
d_gene: -
v_gene: TRBV28
CDR3aa: CASSLWQRGGYTF
CDR3nt: TGTGCCAGCAGTTTATGGCAGCGGGGAGGCTACACCTTC

abundance: -
j_gene: TRBJ2-1
d_gene: -
v_gene: TRBV5-1
CDR3aa: CASSLPAGPNYNEQFF
CDR3nt: TGCGCCAGCAGCTTACCGGCAGGGCCGAATTACAATGAGCAGTTCTTC

abundance: -
j_gene: TRBJ1-6
d_gene: TRBD1
v_gene: TRBV20-1
CDR3aa: CNAISGQDNSPLHF
CDR3nt: TGCAATGCTATCTCTGGACAGGATAATTCACCCCTCCACTTT

abundance: -
j_gene: TRBJ2-1
d_gene: TRBD2
v_gene: TRBV3-1
CDR3aa: CASSRYLAGGYNEQFF
CDR3nt: TGTGCCAGCAGCCGTTATCTAGCGGGGGGTTACAATGAGCAGTTCTTC

abundance: -
j_gene: TRBJ2-3
d_gene: -
v_gene: TRBV7-9
CDR3aa: CASSLEQVPDTQYF
CDR3nt: TGTGCCAGCAGCTTAGAACAGGTCCCAGATACGCAGTATTTT

abundance: -
j_gene: TRBJ1-2
d_gene: -
v_gene: TRBV4-1
CDR3aa: CASSQGVFQGGYTF
CDR3nt: TGCGCCAGCAGCCAAGGCGTATTTCAGGGGGGCTACACCTTC

abundance: -
j_gene: TRBJ2-7
d_gene: -
v_gene: TRBV5-1
CDR3aa: CASSLEGSETTYF
CDR3nt: TGCGCCAGCAGCTTGGAGGGATCTGAAACCACGTACTTC

abundance: -
j_gene: TRBJ1-6
d_gene: TRBD1
v_gene: TRBV4-1
CDR3aa: CASSLGTVYNSPLHF
CDR3nt: TGCGCCAGCAGCCTTGGGACAGTATATAATTCACCCCTCCACTTT

abundance: -
j_gene: TRBJ2-5
d_gene: -
v_gene: TRBV2
CDR3aa: CASNRLSRQETQYF
CDR3nt: TGTGCCAGCAATAGACTCTCCCGTCAAGAGACCCAGTACTTC

abundance: few
j_gene: TRBJ1-4
d_gene: TRBD1
v_gene: TRBV11-2
CDR3aa: CASSPDRGVFVEKLFF
CDR3nt: TGTGCCAGCAGCCCTGACAGGGGAGTTTTTGTTGAAAAACTGTTTTTT

abundance: few
j_gene: TRBJ2-1
d_gene: -
v_gene: TRBV2
CDR3aa: CASSEGQPPLYNEQFF
CDR3nt: TGTGCCAGCAGTGAAGGCCAACCACCCCTCTACAATGAGCAGTTCTTC

abundance: -
j_gene: TRBJ1-1
d_gene: TRBD1
v_gene: TRBV28
CDR3aa: CASRSGQAVPEAFF
CDR3nt: TGTGCCAGCAGAAGCGGACAGGCGGTCCCTGAAGCTTTCTTT

abundance: -
j_gene: TRBJ2-5
d_gene: TRBD2
v_gene: TRBV11-2
CDR3aa: CASSRGGATQETQYF
CDR3nt: TGTGCCAGCAGCCGCGGGGGTGCGACTCAAGAGACCCAGTACTTC

abundance: -
j_gene: TRBJ2-3
d_gene: -
v_gene: TRBV7-8
CDR3aa: CASRPGRTSGDTQYF
CDR3nt: TGTGCCAGCAGACCGGGACGGACGTCGGGGGATACGCAGTATTTT

abundance: -
j_gene: TRBJ1-2
d_gene: -
v_gene: TRBV19
CDR3aa: CASIEKKHPSYGYTF
CDR3nt: TGTGCCAGTATCGAGAAAAAGCACCCGAGCTATGGCTACACCTTC

abundance: medium-sized
j_gene: TRBJ2-5
d_gene: -
v_gene: TRBV7-2
CDR3aa: CASSLLETQYF
CDR3nt: TGTGCCAGCAGCTTACTAGAGACCCAGTACTTC

abundance: -
j_gene: TRBJ1-2
d_gene: TRBD1
v_gene: TRBV7-2
CDR3aa: CASSSLDRMWGYTF
CDR3nt: TGTGCCAGCAGCTCGCTGGACAGGATGTGGGGCTACACCTTC

abundance: few
j_gene: TRBJ2-7
d_gene: -
v_gene: TRBV6-1
CDR3aa: CASSEGGTIYEQYF
CDR3nt: TGTGCCAGCAGTGAGGGGGGGACAATTTACGAGCAGTACTTC

abundance: -
j_gene: TRBJ1-3
d_gene: TRBD1
v_gene: TRBV3-1
CDR3aa: CASTPDRAKGNTIYF
CDR3nt: TGTGCCAGCACCCCCGACAGGGCGAAAGGAAACACCATATATTTT

abundance: medium-sized
j_gene: TRBJ2-5
d_gene: -
v_gene: TRBV7-9
CDR3aa: CASSLDVKTQYF
CDR3nt: TGTGCCAGCAGCTTAGACGTGAAGACCCAGTACTTC

abundance: -
j_gene: TRBJ2-1
d_gene: -
v_gene: TRBV5-1
CDR3aa: CASGSGTTYNEQFF
CDR3nt: TGCGCCAGCGGTTCGGGGACAACTTACAATGAGCAGTTCTTC

abundance: -
j_gene: TRBJ1-5
d_gene: -
v_gene: TRBV5-1
CDR3aa: CASSLAQKSNQPQHF
CDR3nt: TGCGCCAGCAGCTTGGCTCAGAAGAGCAATCAGCCCCAGCATTTT

abundance: -
j_gene: TRBJ2-1
d_gene: TRBD2
v_gene: TRBV24-1
CDR3aa: CATSDQTSAHNEQFF
CDR3nt: TGTGCCACCAGTGATCAGACTAGCGCCCACAATGAGCAGTTCTTC

abundance: -
j_gene: TRBJ1-5
d_gene: -
v_gene: TRBV28
CDR3aa: CASSRTDQPQHF
CDR3nt: TGTGCCAGCAGTCGGACGGACCAGCCCCAGCATTTT

abundance: few
j_gene: TRBJ1-5
d_gene: -
v_gene: TRBV5-1
CDR3aa: CASSLTALGGNQPQHF
CDR3nt: TGCGCCAGCAGCCTTACAGCGTTGGGGGGCAATCAGCCCCAGCATTTT

abundance: once
j_gene: TRBJ2-5
d_gene: TRBD2
v_gene: TRBV7-2
CDR3aa: CASSKLAGRSETQYF
CDR3nt: TGTGCCAGCAGCAAATTAGCGGGGAGGTCGGAGACCCAGTACTTC

abundance: few
j_gene: TRBJ2-5
d_gene: TRBD2
v_gene: TRBV4-1
CDR3aa: CASSQRRKAGGETQYF
CDR3nt: TGCGCCAGCAGCCAACGACGGAAAGCGGGGGGAGAGACCCAGTACTTC

abundance: -
j_gene: TRBJ1-1
d_gene: -
v_gene: TRBV13
CDR3aa: CASSPYWGNTEAFF
CDR3nt: TGTGCCAGCAGCCCGTACTGGGGGAACACTGAAGCTTTCTTT

abundance: medium-sized
j_gene: TRBJ2-3
d_gene: -
v_gene: TRBV5-5
CDR3aa: CASSLVSVSTDTQYF
CDR3nt: TGTGCCAGCAGCTTGGTCTCAGTAAGCACAGATACGCAGTATTTT

abundance: few
j_gene: TRBJ1-2
d_gene: -
v_gene: TRBV30
CDR3aa: CAWSPGSNYGYTF
CDR3nt: TGTGCCTGGAGCCCTGGATCCAACTATGGCTACACCTTC

abundance: -
j_gene: TRBJ2-5
d_gene: TRBD2
v_gene: TRBV20-1
CDR3aa: CSGGTSFIETQYF
CDR3nt: TGCAGTGGGGGGACTAGTTTTATAGAGACCCAGTACTTC

abundance: -
j_gene: TRBJ2-7
d_gene: TRBD1
v_gene: TRBV6-5
CDR3aa: CASSYAGTGLYEQYF
CDR3nt: TGTGCCAGCAGTTACGCCGGGACAGGACTCTATGAGCAGTACTTC

abundance: -
j_gene: TRBJ1-2
d_gene: TRBD1
v_gene: TRBV5-4
CDR3aa: CASSTPARDRDYGYTF
CDR3nt: TGTGCCAGCAGCACCCCGGCCCGGGACAGGGACTATGGCTACACCTTC

abundance: -
j_gene: TRBJ1-2
d_gene: -
v_gene: TRBV6-2/TRBV6-3
CDR3aa: CASNQAPEGYTF
CDR3nt: TGTGCCAGCAATCAGGCCCCCGAGGGCTACACCTTC

abundance: few
j_gene: TRBJ1-1
d_gene: -
v_gene: TRBV3-1
CDR3aa: CASSQRLNIEAFF
CDR3nt: TGTGCCAGCAGCCAACGATTGAATATTGAAGCTTTCTTT

abundance: few
j_gene: TRBJ2-4
d_gene: TRBD2
v_gene: TRBV4-1
CDR3aa: CASSQDYRTSGPIAKNIQYF
CDR3nt: TGCGCCAGCAGCCAAGATTATCGGACTAGCGGGCCAATAGCCAAAAACATTCAGTACTTC

abundance: once
j_gene: TRBJ1-4
d_gene: -
v_gene: TRBV10-3
CDR3aa: CAISEHGNEKLFF
CDR3nt: TGTGCCATCAGTGAACACGGTAATGAAAAACTGTTTTTT

abundance: -
j_gene: TRBJ2-1
d_gene: -
v_gene: TRBV2
CDR3aa: CASSRNYEQFF
CDR3nt: TGTGCCAGCAGTCGCAATTATGAGCAGTTCTTC

abundance: -
j_gene: TRBJ1-6
d_gene: -
v_gene: TRBV12-3/TRBV12-4
CDR3aa: CASSPTENSPLHF
CDR3nt: TGTGCCAGCAGCCCTACAGAGAATTCACCCCTCCACTTT

abundance: few
j_gene: TRBJ2-1
d_gene: -
v_gene: TRBV5-1
CDR3aa: CASSESNEQFF
CDR3nt: TGCGCCAGCAGCGAATCCAATGAGCAGTTCTTC

abundance: -
j_gene: TRBJ2-5
d_gene: -
v_gene: TRBV19
CDR3aa: CASSTALRETQYF
CDR3nt: TGTGCCAGTAGTACCGCACTACGGGAGACCCAGTACTTC